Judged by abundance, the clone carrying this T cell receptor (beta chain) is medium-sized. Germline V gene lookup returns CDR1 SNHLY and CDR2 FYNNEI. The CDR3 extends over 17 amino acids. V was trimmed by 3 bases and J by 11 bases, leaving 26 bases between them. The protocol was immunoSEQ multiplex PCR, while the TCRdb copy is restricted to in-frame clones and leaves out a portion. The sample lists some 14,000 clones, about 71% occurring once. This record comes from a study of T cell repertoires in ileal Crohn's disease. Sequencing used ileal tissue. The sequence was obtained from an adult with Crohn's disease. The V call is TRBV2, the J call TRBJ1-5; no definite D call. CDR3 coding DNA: TGTGCCAGCAGTGACAATCCTTTCGGCGATTTCACCAAAGCCCAGCATTTT. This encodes CASSDNPFGDFTKAQHF.